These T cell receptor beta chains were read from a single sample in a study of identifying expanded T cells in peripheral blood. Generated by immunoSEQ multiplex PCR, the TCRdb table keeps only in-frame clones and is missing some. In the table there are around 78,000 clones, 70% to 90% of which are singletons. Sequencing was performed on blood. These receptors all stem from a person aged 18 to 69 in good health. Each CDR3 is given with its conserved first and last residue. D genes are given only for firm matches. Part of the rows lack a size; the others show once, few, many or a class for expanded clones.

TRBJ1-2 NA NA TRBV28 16 TGTGCCAGCAGTTTAAGCAAGGGGTCTTCTAACTATGGCTACACCTTC CASSLSKGSSNYGYTF
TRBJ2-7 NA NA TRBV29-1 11 TGCAGCGTTGAAGCGTTAGGTGGGCAGTACTTC CSVEALGGQYF
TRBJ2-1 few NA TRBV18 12 TGTGCCAGCTCACCGTCGGGAAGAGAGCAGTTCTTC CASSPSGREQFF
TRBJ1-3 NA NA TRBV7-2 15 TGTGCCAGCAGCCCCCAGGGAATATCAGGAAACACCATATATTTT CASSPQGISGNTIYF
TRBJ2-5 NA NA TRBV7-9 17 TGTGCCAGCAGCTTATTAGGGCAGGGTCCGGAAAAAGAGACCCAGTACTTC CASSLLGQGPEKETQYF
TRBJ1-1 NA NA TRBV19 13 TGTGCCAGTACATACAGGGACTACATTGAAGCTTTCTTT CASTYRDYIEAFF
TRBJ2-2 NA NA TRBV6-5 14 TGTGCCAGCAGAACCAGGCCCAACACCGGGGAGCTGTTTTTT CASRTRPNTGELFF
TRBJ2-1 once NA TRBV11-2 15 TGTGCCAGCAGCTTTCGAGGACAGTCCCTCTCAGAGGAGTTCTTC CASSFRGQSLSEEFF
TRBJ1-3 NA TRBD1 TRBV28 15 TGTGCCAGCAGTTCCGACAGGGCCTCTGGAAACACCATATATTTT CASSSDRASGNTIYF
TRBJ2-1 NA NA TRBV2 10 TGTGCCAGCAGTTCGCTCCAGAAGTTCTTC CASSSLQKFF
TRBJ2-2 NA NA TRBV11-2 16 TGTGCCAGCAGCTTAGAGGAGGGGGGAGGGACCGGGGAGCTGTTTTTT CASSLEEGGGTGELFF
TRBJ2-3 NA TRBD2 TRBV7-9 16 TGTGCCAGCAGCCTTGGGACTAGCGGGAGAGCAGATACGCAGTATTTT CASSLGTSGRADTQYF
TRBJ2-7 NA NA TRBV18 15 TGTGCCAGCTCACCACTACGGACGGAGACCTACGAGCAGTACTTC CASSPLRTETYEQYF
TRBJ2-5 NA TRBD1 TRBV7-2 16 TGTGCCAGCAGCTTCGCCGGGACAGGGACCCTCGGGGCCCAGTACTTC CASSFAGTGTLGAQYF
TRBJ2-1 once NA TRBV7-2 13 TGTGCCAGCAGCTTAATGGGTCACGATGAGCAGTTCTTC CASSLMGHDEQFF
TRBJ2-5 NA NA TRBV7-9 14 TGTGCCAGCAGCTTCGGGCTAGCGTCCGAGACCCAGTACTTC CASSFGLASETQYF
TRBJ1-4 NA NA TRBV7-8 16 TGTGCCAGCAGCTTAGTTGGCTTCTCAACTAATGAAAAACTGTTTTTT CASSLVGFSTNEKLFF
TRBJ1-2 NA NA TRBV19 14 TGTGCCAGTAGTCCCGAAGACGGATTCTATGGCTACACCTTC CASSPEDGFYGYTF
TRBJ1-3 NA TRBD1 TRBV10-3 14 TGTGCCATCAAAGAGGGACAGTCTGGAAACACCATATATTTT CAIKEGQSGNTIYF
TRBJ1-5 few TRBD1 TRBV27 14 TGTGCCAGCAGTTCCTATACAGGGGGTGGGCCCCAGCATTTT CASSSYTGGGPQHF
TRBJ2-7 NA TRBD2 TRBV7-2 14 TGTGCCAGCAGCTTCTCTAGCGGGAACTACGAGCAGTACTTC CASSFSSGNYEQYF
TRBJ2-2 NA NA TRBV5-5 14 TGTGCCAGCAGCACCGGGAGTAACACCGGGGAGCTGTTTTTT CASSTGSNTGELFF
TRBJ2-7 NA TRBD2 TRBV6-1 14 TGTGCCAGCAAGCTGGAGCGGGACGGAGTCGAGCAGTACTTC CASKLERDGVEQYF
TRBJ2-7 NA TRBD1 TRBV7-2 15 TGTGCCAGCAGCTTCGGGACAGGGAACGCCCACGAGCAGTACTTC CASSFGTGNAHEQYF
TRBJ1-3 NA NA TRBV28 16 TGTGCCAGCAGTGTGTCCTGGGGTGGGGCAGGAAACACCATATATTTT CASSVSWGGAGNTIYF
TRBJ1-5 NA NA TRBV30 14 TGTGCCTGGAGGGGGCAAGGAAGCAATCAGCCCCAGCATTTT CAWRGQGSNQPQHF
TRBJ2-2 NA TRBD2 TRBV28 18 TGTGCCACCTACTCCGGGACTAGCGGGAGTATAGGCACCGGGGAGCTGTTTTTT CATYSGTSGSIGTGELFF
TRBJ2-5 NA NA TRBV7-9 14 TGTGCCAGCAGCTTAAATTCGGGAGCAGAGACCCAGTACTTC CASSLNSGAETQYF
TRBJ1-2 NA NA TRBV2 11 TGTGCCAGCGCCAGCAACTATGGCTACACCTTC CASASNYGYTF
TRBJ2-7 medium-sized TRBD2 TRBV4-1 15 TGCGCCAGCAGCCAAGCCCCGGGACTAGCGTACGAGCAGTACTTC CASSQAPGLAYEQYF
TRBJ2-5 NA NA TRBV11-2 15 TGTGCCAGCAGCTTAGAGGTTAGCGTACAAGAGACCCAGTACTTC CASSLEVSVQETQYF
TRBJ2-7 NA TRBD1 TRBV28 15 TGTGCCAGCAGTTTTAGGGACAGGGCCCTAGGCGAGCAGTACTTC CASSFRDRALGEQYF
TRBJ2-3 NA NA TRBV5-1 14 TGCGCCAGCAGCTTGTCGAGCGGGTGGGATACGCAGTATTTT CASSLSSGWDTQYF
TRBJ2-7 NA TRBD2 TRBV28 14 TGTGCCAGCAGTCCGACTAGCGGGAGGCGTGAGCAGTACTTC CASSPTSGRREQYF
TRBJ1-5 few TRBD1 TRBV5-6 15 TGTGCCAGCAGCTTGGGAGGGGGCGGACAGCAGCCCCAGCATTTT CASSLGGGGQQPQHF
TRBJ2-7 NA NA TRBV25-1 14 TGTGCCAGCAGTGAATTCCGGAGGGGGCGCGAGCAGTACTTC CASSEFRRGREQYF
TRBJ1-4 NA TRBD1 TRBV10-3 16 TGTGCCATCAGCATAAAGGACAGGGGAGGAGATGAAAAACTGTTTTTT CAISIKDRGGDEKLFF
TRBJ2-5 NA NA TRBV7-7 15 TGTGCTAGCAGCTTTACTGGAGGGCCCCAAGAGACCCAGTACTTC CASSFTGGPQETQYF
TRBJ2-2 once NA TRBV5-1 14 TGCGCCAGCAGCTTGTACGTGAACACCGGGGAGCTGTTTTTT CASSLYVNTGELFF
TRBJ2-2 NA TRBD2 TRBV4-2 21 TGTGCCAGCAGCCAAAGGGACGGGTCGACTAGCGGGACCCTCAACACCGGGGAGCTGTTTTTT CASSQRDGSTSGTLNTGELFF
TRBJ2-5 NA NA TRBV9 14 TGTGCCAGCAGCGTGAATAATGTCCAAGAGACCCAGTACTTC CASSVNNVQETQYF
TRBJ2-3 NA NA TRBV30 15 TGTGCCTGGAGTGGGAAAGGAAAGGGGACAGATACGCAGTATTTT CAWSGKGKGTDTQYF
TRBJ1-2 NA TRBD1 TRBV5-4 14 TGTGCCAGCGCTAAAGGGACAGACAACTATGGCTACACCTTC CASAKGTDNYGYTF
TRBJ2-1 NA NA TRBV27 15 TGTGCCAGCAGTTTCCAGGGAAGCTCCTACAATGAGCAGTTCTTC CASSFQGSSYNEQFF
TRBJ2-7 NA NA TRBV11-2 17 TGTGCCAGCAGCTTACTTTTGGGTTCGGGGCTTGTTGACGAGCAGTACTTC CASSLLLGSGLVDEQYF
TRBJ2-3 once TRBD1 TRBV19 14 TGTGCCAGTAGCCTGGACAGGGATATGGATACGCAGTATTTT CASSLDRDMDTQYF
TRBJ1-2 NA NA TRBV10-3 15 TGTGCCATCAGTGACCAAGTCTTCTCAAACTATGGCTACACCTTC CAISDQVFSNYGYTF